The rows below give T cell receptor beta chains drawn from one sample of a study of CD8 T cells in ankylosing spondylitis. A single record per CDR3 protein comes from TCRdb applying MiXCR to the 5' RACE reads. The sample shows under 150,000 distinct CDR3 sequences, roughly 13% of them seen only once. Sequencing used blood, either unsorted or a sorted T cell fraction (not recorded which). These receptors were taken from a female donor with ankylosing spondylitis or in good health (not recorded which). Both conserved end residues are part of each CDR3. Fields, in order: D gene, V gene, J gene, CDR3 protein. D genes are given only for firm matches.

TRBD1	TRBV10-3	TRBJ1-1	CAISPGGAYTEAFF
TRBD1	TRBV29-1	TRBJ2-1	CSAWTGRDNEQFF
TRBD2	TRBV19	TRBJ2-1	CASSRSGSASSYNEQFF
TRBD2	TRBV15	TRBJ2-7	CATSRLAALPGHEQYF
.	TRBV12-3/TRBV12-4	TRBJ1-3	CASSLTSGNTIYF
TRBD2	TRBV6-1	TRBJ2-5	CASSQREGRETQYF
.	TRBV20-1	TRBJ1-3	CSASQGVGNTIYF
.	TRBV28	TRBJ1-3	CASTRGGAGNTIYF
TRBD1	TRBV18	TRBJ1-1	CASSLTGGNTEAFF
.	TRBV5-1	TRBJ2-7	CASSLSSRDEQYF
TRBD2	TRBV30	TRBJ2-1	CAWSLLRSSGRNEQFF
.	TRBV18	TRBJ2-3	CASSPRSGGTDTQYF
.	TRBV29-1	TRBJ2-2	CSGQGWTGELFF
.	TRBV10-3	TRBJ2-2	CAISESINTGELFF
.	TRBV6-1	TRBJ2-7	CASSEWAGEAYEQYF
TRBD2	TRBV20-1	TRBJ2-1	CSAPGLVYNEQFF
TRBD2	TRBV5-1	TRBJ2-3	CASSLGTRTDTQYF
.	TRBV7-3	TRBJ2-1	CASSLKVRNWNNEQFF
TRBD2	TRBV5-1	TRBJ2-2	CASSFTGLAGAGELFF
.	TRBV12-3/TRBV12-4	TRBJ1-1	CASTNPAGLNTEAFF
.	TRBV7-3	TRBJ2-3	CASSPDPTDTQYF
TRBD1	TRBV5-1	TRBJ2-3	CASSLQGGDTQYF
.	TRBV19	TRBJ2-2	CASREEGANTGELFF
TRBD2	TRBV20-1	TRBJ2-2	CSARSGGLATGELFF
TRBD2	TRBV12-3/TRBV12-4	TRBJ2-1	CASYPAGAGPEQFF
.	TRBV7-8	TRBJ1-2	CASSLSPEGLGGYTF
.	TRBV7-9	TRBJ2-2	CASSLVTDTLTGELFF
.	TRBV3-1	TRBJ1-5	CASSQGPKSNQPQHF
TRBD1	TRBV20-1	TRBJ1-1	CSARVGTGVTEAFF
.	TRBV12-3/TRBV12-4	TRBJ2-1	CASSLVEGLGEQFF
TRBD2	TRBV20-1	TRBJ2-3	CSAPQRGGTDTQYF
TRBD1	TRBV12-3/TRBV12-4	TRBJ2-7	CASSLAGGPYEQYF
TRBD2	TRBV5-5	TRBJ2-1	CASSIGLAGGGYNEQFF
TRBD2	TRBV20-1	TRBJ2-1	CSRTSGAMGEQFF
.	TRBV20-1	TRBJ1-1	CSARKGGLPEAFF
.	TRBV20-1	TRBJ2-3	CSGSLTPAGTDTQYF
.	TRBV4-1	TRBJ1-1	CASSQVGKGRDTEAFF
TRBD1	TRBV14	TRBJ2-7	CASSHPTGRNYEQYF
.	TRBV5-1	TRBJ1-6	CASRTAKGGSPLHF
TRBD2	TRBV7-2	TRBJ2-1	CASSLRASGSSSSYNEQFF
.	TRBV20-1	TRBJ1-6	CSARSRGWDSPLHF
.	TRBV18	TRBJ1-2	CASSPTLKGGTNYGYTF
.	TRBV3-1	TRBJ1-4	CASSRSGGGTVNEKLFF
TRBD2	TRBV28	TRBJ2-3	CASSSGGATDTQYF
TRBD1	TRBV20-1	TRBJ2-7	CSAMGQGRYEQYF
TRBD1	TRBV7-3	TRBJ2-5	CASSWDGQGRLSQYF
.	TRBV5-1	TRBJ2-7	CASSLEGSPYEQYF
.	TRBV14	TRBJ2-3	CASSRQTTDTQYF
.	TRBV9	TRBJ2-2	CASSVGPGTGELFF
.	TRBV19	TRBJ1-5	CASSPGGRGNPQHF
.	TRBV20-1	TRBJ2-5	CSARKTDQETQYF
.	TRBV20-1	TRBJ1-6	CSARVEDRLHSPLHF
.	TRBV28	TRBJ1-2	CASSFGNYGYTF
TRBD2	TRBV29-1	TRBJ2-3	CSVEVAGVTDTQYF
.	TRBV4-1	TRBJ1-5	CASSHGKPPLHQIHSNQPQHF
TRBD1	TRBV15	TRBJ2-3	CATSIGDRNTDTQYF
.	TRBV25-1	TRBJ2-3	CASSDPVGDTQYF
.	TRBV18	TRBJ2-7	CAGSHKGNEQYF